Included here is one T cell receptor (beta chain) sequence, with context. The data originate from a study of T-cell reconstitution after alpha-beta-depleted transplantation in children. The CDR3 has 13 amino acids. V was clipped by 0 bases and J by 6 bases, with 5 bases between them. Germline values: CDR1 LNHNV, CDR2 YYDKDF (reference sequence). TCRbeta library preparation incorporated unique molecular identifiers. TCRdb analysed the PCR reads with MiXCR anew, one entry per CDR3 protein. The sample holds 600,000 or so distinct CDR3 sequences, more than 20% seen once. The receptor was isolated from a boy under two years old who had a stem cell transplant for acute myeloid leukemia, so the T cells may come from the graft donor. The sample was PBMCs, mostly from graft donor cells, taken 360 days after TCRalphabeta/CD19-depleted stem cell transplant. This chain links TRBV15 with TRBJ2-2; unclear D gene. The CDR3 loop reads CATSRDLPGELFF. The CDR3 nucleotides read TGTGCCACCAGCAGAGATCTTCCCGGGGAGCTGTTTTTT.